The source of this T cell receptor beta chain is a study of blood T cell repertoires in COVID-19. In the study overall: COVID-19 samples from acute and convalescent phases originated in the United States, Italy and Spain. PBMCs, B-cell-depleted T cells, or T cells were the source of the cDNA or gDNA that made up the material.

Source study methods: The authors estimated nucleated cell counts from reference gene primer amplification. The protocol was immunoSEQ multiplex PCR, while the TCRdb copy is restricted to in-frame clones and leaves out a portion. V and J calls and clone size are given by that table; D and trimming were obtained from the DNA. The table includes 100,000 to 120,000 clones, nearly 80% detected once. Germline V gene sequence: CDR1 SGHRS, CDR2 YFSETQ. V was trimmed by 7 bases and J by 0 bases, leaving 8 bases between them. The CDR3 covers 13 residues. This receptor was obtained from a woman older than 75 with active or convalescent COVID-19. Sequenced material: peripheral blood. The rearrangement joins TRBV5-1 to TRBJ2-1; D gene ambiguous. The CDR3 sequence is CASGEDSYNEQFF. The CDR3 region has the DNA TGCGCCAGCGGCGAGGACTCCTACAATGAGCAGTTCTTC. Drawing the rest from reference TRBV5-1 and TRBJ2-1, the complete variable domain is KAGVTQTPRYLIKTRGQQVTLSCSPISGHRSVSWYQQTPGQGLQFLFEYFSETQRNKGNFPGRFSGRQFSNSRSEMNVSTLELGDSALYLCASGEDSYNEQFFGPGTRLTVL.